This record looks at one T cell receptor beta chain sequence and its context. Its antigen is unknown. Germline V lookup: CDR1 SGHAT, CDR2 FQDESV (reference sequence). This CDR3 region has 15 residues. Deletions cut 1 base from V and 10 bases from J, with 14 bases between. PCR was performed using 60 Vbeta and 13 Jbeta primers. Some clones are missing from TCRdb's copy, which holds only in-frame ones; the method was immunoSEQ multiplex PCR. The data hold 250,000 to 350,000 clones, with roughly 90% observed a single time. The data belong to a study of cytomegalovirus exposure and HLA in healthy donors. Overall study findings and caveats: In an earlier analysis, about 90% or about 30%: the productive usage of most TCR beta V segments. A missense DCLRE1C variant was associated with V- and J-gene trimming of TCR beta chains in a later analysis, and an independent cohort replicated the association. Per a later analysis, 18,000 or so TCR beta sequences showed association with HLA alleles at 0.05 false discovery rate. Donors belonging to an Asian-associated ancestry cluster reportedly showed fewer N-insertions in productive TCRs than the approximately 680-donor mean, according to what a later analysis found.

The sequencing sample was made of PBMCs. The rearrangement uses TRBV11-1 and TRBJ1-6, with a possible D match to TRBD1 (6 bases). This receptor was identified in a woman under 30 in good health and CMV-seronegative. The chain's CDR3 is CASSLEVRGDSPLHF. The DNA for the CDR3 is TGTGCCAGCAGCTTAGAGGTCAGGGGAGACTCACCCCTCCACTTT.